The source of this T cell receptor (beta chain) is a study of cytomegalovirus exposure and HLA in healthy donors. Findings of the study overall: Highly shared sequence variants in one cluster were likely a sequencing artifact. Cytomegalovirus association was listed for 164 TCR beta chains.

CDR1 is SEHNR, CDR2 FQNEAQ, per germline (reference sequence). The J segment lost 2 bases and the V segment lost 4 bases, leaving 6 bases of the junction unmatched. This CDR3 spans 16 amino acids. Comment on this clone: The antigen remains unidentified.

The PCR was carried out with 60 Vbeta primers and 13 Jbeta primers. Sequenced by immunoSEQ multiplex PCR; TCRdb stores in-frame clones only, minus some. Of about 240,000 clones in the sample, 82% were seen once. The receptor comes from a woman aged 40 to 50 in good health and CMV-seropositive. The J gene is TRBJ2-2, the V gene TRBV7-9; 8 positions match TRBD1. The sample was PBMCs. The CDR3 sequence: CASSSRQGPNTGELFF. The CDR3 DNA is TGTGCCAGCAGCTCGAGACAGGGGCCCAACACCGGGGAGCTGTTTTTT. Using reference TRBV7-9 and TRBJ2-2 for the parts outside the CDR3, the full variable domain is DTGVSQNPRHKITKRGQNVTFRCDPISEHNRLYWYRQTLGQGPEFLTYFQNEAQLEKSRLLSDRFSAERPKGSFSTLEIQRTEQGDSAMYLCASSSRQGPNTGELFFGEGSRLTVL.